The clone carrying this TCR beta chain was seen ten or more times. The antigen is undetermined. Via MiXCR, TCRdb re-called the 5' RACE reads, giving one row per CDR3 protein. The data show some 500,000 distinct CDR3 sequences, with 13% to 15% seen just once and approximately 1% held by the top ten. The sample originates from a study of identical twins. General study points: It was possible that invariant MAIT and iNKT cells partly confounded the zero-insertion analyses. Findings depended on cross-sectional statistics rather than tracking the same donors. Fewer insertions were carried by abundant cord blood beta clonotypes, but none was seen in memory repertoires.

The data also belong to a second study, concerning yellow fever vaccine responses in identical twins. Turning to that study: Twins' vaccine T cell response reportedly gave the appearance of partial convergence and partial personalization.

Sequencing was performed on CD4+ T cells sorted from blood. The receptor was derived from a woman aged 18-35 years in good health.

The chain's CDR3 is CASSPSENEQFF. CDR3 sequence (DNA): TGTGCCAGCTCTCCAAGTGAGAATGAGCAGTTCTTC. J is TRBJ2-1 and V is TRBV18, with D unresolved. V dropped 6 bases and J dropped 7 bases, with 10 bases sitting between them. The CDR3 sequence is 12 residues long. Germline CDR1 is KGHSH and CDR2 is LQKENI. The full variable domain, its missing parts supplied by reference TRBV18 and TRBJ2-1, is NAGVMQNPRHLVRRRGQEARLRCSPMKGHSHVYWYRQLPEEGLKFMVYLQKENIIDESGMPKERFSAEFPKEGPSILRIQQVVRGDSAAYFCASSPSENEQFFGPGTRLTVL.